These 15 T cell receptor beta chains share one sample of origin, sequenced in a study of blood T cell repertoires in COVID-19. Some clones are missing from TCRdb's copy, which holds only in-frame ones; the method was immunoSEQ multiplex PCR. The top ten hold roughly 5% of the sample, which has some 97,000 clones, 88% seen once. The sequenced material came from peripheral blood. All receptors come from a human donor in a cohort sampled during active COVID-19.

This clone has a single count. The gene calls are TRBV9 and TRBJ2-5; D might be TRBD2 (5 bases). This CDR3 contains 16 residues. Germline V gives CDR1 SGDLS, CDR2 YYNGEE. The V and J ends lost 3 bases and 1 base respectively, with 16 bases between them. The CDR3 protein is CASSGSGRSSQETQYF. The CDR3 DNA reads TGTGCCAGCAGCGGGAGCGGACGGAGCAGCCAAGAGACCCAGTACTTC.

The rearrangement uses TRBV11-2 and TRBJ1-2; tentative D call: TRBD1 (5 bases). The germline V and J ends were trimmed by 5 bases and 7 bases, with 14 bases remaining between them. The CDR3 consists of 13 residues. Germline V gene lookup returns CDR1 SGHAT and CDR2 FQNNGV. In nucleotides, the CDR3 is TGTGCCAGCAGCCAATCCCAGGGAATTGGCTACACCTTC. It encodes CASSQSQGIGYTF. Based on the CDR3 plus reference TRBV11-2 and TRBJ1-2, the full variable domain is EAGVAQSPRYKIIEKRQSVAFWCNPISGHATLYWYQQILGQGPKLLIQFQNNGVVDDSQLPKDRFSAERLKGVDSTLKIQPAKLEDSAVYLCASSQSQGIGYTFGSGTRLTVV.

This clone showed up just a few times. The chain links TRBV6-1 to TRBJ1-5; 11 nucleotides agree with TRBD1. V shed 1 base, J shed 6 bases, and the junction held 8 bases outside the gene matches. CDR3 length equals 17 residues. Germline V gene lookup returns CDR1 MNHNS and CDR2 SASEGT. CDR3 DNA: TGTGCCAGCAGTGAAGGGACAGGGGGCGAAGGGAGTCAGCCCCAGCATTTT. This encodes CASSEGTGGEGSQPQHF.

The rearrangement links TRBV19 to TRBJ1-2, with 8 bases lining up with TRBD1. CDR1 and CDR2 (germline): LNHDA, SQIVND (reference sequence). The CDR3 has 13 amino acids. The trim removed 3 bases at V and 4 bases at J, leaving 1 base unmatched. Here the CDR3 reads CASSIDRGYGYTF. The CDR3 DNA reads as TGTGCCAGTAGTATCGACAGGGGCTATGGCTACACCTTC.

This clone was observed a single time. V and J are TRBV5-5 and TRBJ1-3; 7 nucleotides line up with TRBD1. CDR1 and CDR2 from the germline V gene are SGHKS and YYEKEE (reference sequence). J was trimmed by 6 bases and V by 1 base; bases with no gene match: 7. There are 15 residues in the CDR3. CDR3 residues: CASSLTGARENTIYF. The CDR3 DNA reads as TGTGCCAGCAGCTTGACAGGGGCGAGGGAAAACACCATATATTTT.

CDR3 sequence reads: CASSQPGAANTEAFF. DNA for the CDR3: TGTGCCAGCAGCCAGCCAGGGGCAGCGAACACTGAAGCTTTCTTT. The V gene is TRBV5-4, the J gene TRBJ1-1, with D tentatively TRBD1 (6 bases). Looked up from germline, CDR1 is SGHNT and CDR2 is YYREEE (reference sequence). The CDR3 sequence is 15 residues long. The V and J ends lost 4 bases and 1 base respectively, with 14 bases between them.

The rearrangement links TRBV7-9 to TRBJ1-1, with D hard to call. This CDR3 region has 15 residues. V was cut by 6 bases and J by 0 bases, with 14 bases left in between. Germline assignment: CDR1 SEHNR and CDR2 FQNEAQ (reference sequence). CDR3 nucleotides: TGTGCCAGCAGTTCACAAACAGACATGAACACTGAAGCTTTCTTT. Translated, it gives CASSSQTDMNTEAFF.

This chain joins TRBV2 and TRBJ2-5, with TRBD1 identical over 7 bases. With 5 bases clipped from V and 5 bases from J, the junction kept 8 bases outside the gene matches. Per the germline V gene, CDR1 is SNHLY and CDR2 is FYNNEI. CDR3 length equals 14 residues. The CDR3 DNA reads as TGTGCCAGCAGTCGACAGGGTTCTGGGGAGACCCAGTACTTC. Translating gives CASSRQGSGETQYF.

This clone was counted a single time. The chain carries TRBV7-2 and TRBJ2-7; 12 positions match TRBD2. From germline, CDR1 is SGHTA and CDR2 FQGNSA. With V trimmed by 0 bases and J by 6 bases, 9 bases remained unmatched. This CDR3 has 17 residues. CDR3 nucleotide sequence: TGTGCCAGCAGCTTAGCCCAGAGACTAGCGGGAGTTTCCGAGCAGTACTTC. Translated: CASSLAQRLAGVSEQYF.

The V gene is TRBV19, the J gene TRBJ1-1; perhaps TRBD1 as D (5 bases). Germline CDR1 and CDR2: LNHDA and SQIVND (reference sequence). This CDR3 has 13 amino acids. With 5 bases removed from V and 1 base from J, the gap between germline ends came to 8 bases. CDR3 sequence (DNA): TGTGCCAGTAGTTGGCAGGGGAACACTGAAGCTTTCTTT. This translates into CASSWQGNTEAFF. The entire variable domain, with the rest obtained from reference TRBV19 and TRBJ1-1, is as follows: DGGITQSPKYLFRKEGQNVTLSCEQNLNHDAMYWYRQDPGQGLRLIYYSQIVNDFQKGDIAEGYSVSREKKESFPLTVTSAQKNPTAFYLCASSWQGNTEAFFGQGTRLTVV.

V usage is TRBV27 and J usage is TRBJ1-1; a possible D gene is TRBD1 (5 bases). The germline V and J ends were trimmed by 5 bases and 4 bases, with 14 bases remaining between them. From germline, CDR1 is MNHEY and CDR2 SMNVEV (reference sequence). The CDR3 consists of 14 residues. The CDR3 DNA follows: TGTGCCAGCAGTACCCGGACGGGGGGCACTGAAGCTTTCTTT. It translates to CASSTRTGGTEAFF.

This clone was observed a single time. The chain uses TRBV28 and TRBJ2-7, with 7 bases lining up with TRBD1. The CDR3 has 14 amino acids. V trimming: 3 bases; J trimming: 4 bases; junction bases outside the gene matches: 6. CDR1 and CDR2 (germline): MDHEN, SYDVKM. DNA for the CDR3: TGTGCCAGCAGTTTCCCGGGACAGCTGTACGAGCAGTACTTC. Translating it yields CASSFPGQLYEQYF.

V and J are TRBV4-2 and TRBJ2-1, with 16 bases that match TRBD2. The germline gives CDR1 LGHNA, CDR2 YNFKEQ. The V gene end was trimmed by 3 bases and the J gene end by 15 bases; junction bases not matched to a gene: 8. The CDR3 loop spans 15 amino acids. The CDR3 DNA reads TGTGCCAGCAGCCAGGGGACTAGCGGGAGGGCCCCCCCGTTCTTC. Protein: CASSQGTSGRAPPFF.

This clone appeared a single time. The J gene is TRBJ1-1, the V gene TRBV10-3, with 12 bases that match TRBD1. The V segment lost 7 bases and the J segment 3 bases; nucleotides outside the gene matches: 6. CDR3 length: 15 amino acids. CDR1 is ENHRY, CDR2 SYGVKD, per germline. The CDR3 DNA is TGTGCCATCACCCCCGGGACAGGGGGCTACACTGAAGCTTTCTTT. This gives the protein CAITPGTGGYTEAFF.

The chain recombines TRBV6-6 with TRBJ2-7; the D gene is possibly TRBD1 (6 bases). From germline, CDR1 is MNHNY and CDR2 SVGAGI (reference sequence). Trimming cost V 6 bases and J 5 bases, with 17 bases left between them. The CDR3 is 14 amino acids. This CDR3 reads CASSPRQASNEQYF. CDR3 bases: TGTGCCAGCAGCCCCCGACAGGCAAGCAACGAGCAGTACTTC.